A selection of T cell receptor beta chains follows, all from one sample in a study of blood T cell repertoires in COVID-19. Data came from immunoSEQ multiplex PCR; TCRdb stores just in-frame clones and leaves some out. Seen here are hundreds of thousands of clones, 70% to 90% observed once, and the top ten hold 9.5% to 15%. Sequencing was performed on peripheral blood. These receptors were collected from a woman aged 18 to 35 who had recovered from COVID-19. Both conserved end residues are part of each CDR3. The order of the fields is J gene, CDR3 length, V gene, clone size, D gene, CDR3 protein, CDR3 DNA. A D gene is named only where the DNA matches it firmly. A clone size is listed for some rows: how often the clone was seen (once, few, many), or a class if it is expanded.

>TRBJ1-4|15|TRBV20-1|.|.
CSASIRTATNEKLFF
TGCAGTGCTAGTATAAGAACTGCAACTAATGAAAAACTGTTTTTT
>TRBJ1-5|13|TRBV15|once|.
CATSRDGVGGQHF
TGTGCCACCAGCAGAGATGGAGTCGGGGGCCAGCATTTT
>TRBJ2-1|17|TRBV5-4|.|TRBD2
CASSHGGLAGVNNEQFF
TGTGCCAGCAGCCATGGGGGACTAGCGGGAGTAAACAATGAGCAGTTCTTC
>TRBJ2-6|18|TRBV6-2/TRBV6-3|.|TRBD1
CASSPYRGLSSGANVLTF
TGTGCCAGCAGTCCATACAGGGGGCTTAGCTCTGGGGCCAACGTCCTGACTTTC
>TRBJ1-2|16|TRBV9|.|TRBD1
CASSAEWTGGNYGYTF
TGTGCCAGCAGCGCCGAATGGACAGGGGGGAATTATGGCTACACCTTC
>TRBJ2-1|13|TRBV11-2|.|.
CASFPGANNEQFF
TGTGCCAGCTTCCCCGGAGCGAACAATGAGCAGTTCTTC
>TRBJ1-2|13|TRBV29-1|few|TRBD1
CSVSDRALNGYTF
TGCAGCGTTTCGGACAGGGCTTTAAATGGCTACACCTTC
>TRBJ1-5|15|TRBV27|once|TRBD1
CATARTGRNDQPQHF
TGTGCCACCGCCCGGACAGGGCGCAACGATCAGCCCCAGCATTTT
>TRBJ2-3|16|TRBV19|.|TRBD2
CASSMLRAGGVDTQYF
TGTGCCAGTAGTATGTTACGAGCGGGAGGCGTAGATACGCAGTATTTT
>TRBJ2-1|15|TRBV11-2|.|TRBD2
CASSQASGLYNEQFF
TGTGCCAGCAGCCAAGCTAGCGGTCTCTACAATGAGCAGTTCTTC
>TRBJ2-7|15|TRBV7-2|.|TRBD1
CASSFLWTGEDEQYF
TGTGCCAGCAGCTTCCTCTGGACAGGGGAGGACGAGCAGTACTTC
>TRBJ1-2|16|TRBV5-1|.|.
CASSSPDRPGYYGYTF
TGCGCCAGCAGCTCGCCCGACAGGCCCGGATACTATGGCTACACCTTC
>TRBJ2-1|19|TRBV19|.|TRBD1
CASNPGQGAATYSYNEQFF
TGTGCCAGTAACCCCGGACAGGGGGCGGCTACATACTCCTACAATGAGCAGTTCTTC
>TRBJ2-2|18|TRBV7-6|.|TRBD2
CASSLEASGIISTGELFF
TGTGCCAGCAGCTTAGAAGCTAGCGGGATAATTAGCACCGGGGAGCTGTTTTTT
>TRBJ1-2|12|TRBV6-6|.|.
CASSLGFYGYTF
TGTGCCAGCAGTCTCGGGTTCTATGGCTACACCTTC
>TRBJ1-4|17|TRBV19|.|.
CASRGARGKGLEEKLFF
TGTGCCAGTAGGGGGGCCAGGGGAAAGGGGCTTGAAGAAAAACTGTTTTTT
>TRBJ2-7|15|TRBV4-1|.|.
CASSLVSERRYEQYF
TGCGCCAGCAGCCTCGTCTCGGAGCGGCGGTACGAGCAGTACTTC
>TRBJ2-3|14|TRBV18|.|TRBD2
CASEAGVSTDTQYF
TGTGCCAGTGAAGCGGGAGTGAGCACAGATACGCAGTATTTT
>TRBJ2-1|14|TRBV18|.|.
CASSLILDDNEQFF
TGTGCCAGCTCACTAATACTAGATGACAATGAGCAGTTCTTC
>TRBJ2-5|16|TRBV3-1/TRBV3-2|once|.
CASSGLLGRKQETQYF
TGTGCCAGCAGCGGTTTACTAGGGAGAAAACAAGAGACCCAGTACTTC
>TRBJ2-1|16|TRBV10-1|.|TRBD2
CASSGRPSGSYNEQFF
TGCGCCAGCAGCGGCCGTCCTAGCGGATCCTACAATGAGCAGTTCTTC
>TRBJ1-5|15|TRBV27|.|TRBD1
CASSFDGQGGQPQHF
TGTGCCAGCAGTTTCGATGGACAGGGAGGTCAGCCCCAGCATTTT
>TRBJ2-7|15|TRBV5-1|.|TRBD1
CASSLKGTGTYEQYF
TGCGCCAGCAGCTTGAAAGGGACAGGGACCTACGAGCAGTACTTC
>TRBJ1-1|16|TRBV11-2|.|.
CASSLVTKGRGTEAFF
TGTGCCAGCAGCTTAGTCACCAAGGGTCGGGGCACTGAAGCTTTCTTT
>TRBJ1-2|15|TRBV7-2|.|TRBD1
CASSLQGDANYGYTF
TGTGCCAGCAGCTTACAGGGGGACGCTAACTATGGCTACACCTTC
>TRBJ2-7|15|TRBV11-1|.|TRBD2
CASSFYSGDSYEQYF
TGTGCCAGCAGCTTTTATAGCGGGGACTCCTACGAGCAGTACTTC
>TRBJ2-1|15|TRBV20-1|.|.
CSASDVASSYNEQFF
TGCAGTGCTAGTGATGTTGCGAGCTCCTACAATGAGCAGTTCTTC
>TRBJ1-3|15|TRBV18|.|.
CASSPSQGAGNTIYF
TGTGCCAGCTCACCGTCACAGGGAGCCGGAAACACCATATATTTT
>TRBJ2-2|10|TRBV6-5|once|.
CASLSGELFF
TGTGCCAGCCTTTCCGGGGAGCTGTTTTTT
>TRBJ1-1|15|TRBV7-9|.|.
CASSNTNQGYTEAFF
TGTGCCAGCAGCAATACTAATCAGGGGTACACTGAAGCTTTCTTT
>TRBJ2-3|16|TRBV27|.|TRBD1
CASSTWTGSSTDTQYF
TGTGCCAGCAGCACATGGACAGGGTCTAGCACAGATACGCAGTATTTT
>TRBJ1-3|15|TRBV7-9|once|.
CASSTFQEDRNTIYF
TGTGCCAGCAGCACTTTTCAAGAGGACAGAAACACCATATATTTT
>TRBJ2-7|15|TRBV7-2|.|TRBD2
CASSLMGGSTHEQYF
TGTGCCAGCAGCTTAATGGGCGGGAGTACCCACGAGCAGTACTTC
>TRBJ2-3|17|TRBV15|.|.
CATSRDFGAGDTDTQYF
TGTGCCACCAGCAGAGATTTTGGGGCTGGGGACACAGATACGCAGTATTTT
>TRBJ2-5|11|TRBV5-1|.|.
CASSLQETQYF
TGCGCCAGCAGCTTGCAGGAGACCCAGTACTTC